The 21 T cell receptor beta chains reported below all come from one sample, sequenced in a study of blood T cell repertoires in COVID-19. Measured with immunoSEQ multiplex PCR; TCRdb has only the in-frame clones, and not every one. This table has about 230,000 clones, under 90% appearing once. Sequencing was carried out using PBMCs or T cells enriched from blood (not recorded which). The receptors were gathered from a woman between 25 and 40 years old with acute COVID-19.

The chain uses TRBV30 and TRBJ2-2, with 7 bases lining up with TRBD1. Germline assignment: CDR1 GTSNPN and CDR2 SVGIG (reference sequence). This CDR3 spans 15 amino acids. V lost 4 bases and J lost 7; bases outside the gene matches: 12. DNA for the CDR3: TGTGCCTGGAACCGACAGGGTTTATCGTTCGGGGAGCTGTTTTTT. Its translation is CAWNRQGLSFGELFF.

Remarks on this clone: Other DNA sequences in the sample encode the same CDR3. V and J are TRBV3-1 (or the pseudogene TRBV3-2) and TRBJ2-7; 7 bases agree with TRBD1. Germline assignment: CDR1 LGHDT and CDR2 YNNKEL (reference sequence). Unmatched junction bases numbered 8, after V lost 3 bases and J lost 0 bases. The CDR3 runs to 16 residues. The DNA of the CDR3 is TGTGCCAGCAGCCAGGACCCCGGGACAGACTCCTACGAGCAGTACTTC. It translates to CASSQDPGTDSYEQYF.

This chain uses TRBV5-6 with TRBJ1-1, with TRBD1 matching over 8 bases. The CDR3 is made up of 13 amino acids. Germline assignment: CDR1 SGHDT and CDR2 YYEEEE. The ends lost 4 bases at V and 3 bases at J; junction bases unmatched: 2. In DNA, the CDR3 is TGTGCCAGCAGCGCGGACAGGGACACTGAAGCTTTCTTT. Protein product: CASSADRDTEAFF. Using reference TRBV5-6 and TRBJ1-1 for the parts outside the CDR3, the full variable domain is DAGVTQSPTHLIKTRGQQVTLRCSPKSGHDTVSWYQQALGQGPQFIFQYYEEEERQRGNFPDRFSGHQFPNYSSELNVNALLLGDSALYLCASSADRDTEAFFGQGTRLTVV.

The rearrangement uses TRBV10-3 and TRBJ1-3; tentatively, D is TRBD1 (5 bases). The V and J ends lost 8 bases and 2 bases respectively, with 16 bases between them. CDR1 is ENHRY and CDR2 is SYGVKD in the germline V gene. The CDR3 totals 15 residues. The CDR3 spells CAIAQVRGTGNTIYF. CDR3 in DNA: TGTGCCATCGCTCAGGTTCGGGGGACTGGAAACACCATATATTTT.

The chain's CDR3 is CASSRGTSGNTIYF. DNA of the CDR3: TGTGCCAGCTCACGGGGCACGTCTGGAAACACCATATATTTT. The chain is built from TRBV18 and TRBJ1-3; possibly TRBD1 for D (5 bases). Trimming left V 4 bases short and J 1 base short, with 8 bases between. Germline V gene sequence: CDR1 KGHSH, CDR2 LQKENI. The CDR3 is 14 residues long. Full variable domain (outside the CDR3, taken from reference TRBV18 and TRBJ1-3): NAGVMQNPRHLVRRRGQEARLRCSPMKGHSHVYWYRQLPEEGLKFMVYLQKENIIDESGMPKERFSAEFPKEGPSILRIQQVVRGDSAAYFCASSRGTSGNTIYFGEGSWLTVV.

The genes are TRBV10-1 and TRBJ1-2; 7 bases match TRBD1. With 6 bases clipped from V and 0 bases from J, the junction kept 7 bases outside the gene matches. This CDR3 is 15 amino acids long. Germline V gene data show CDR1 as WNHNN and CDR2 as SYGVQD (reference sequence). The CDR3 loop is CASSPGTAPNYGYTF. The CDR3 nucleotides are TGCGCCAGCAGCCCGGGGACAGCCCCTAACTATGGCTACACCTTC.

The chain uses TRBV5-6 and TRBJ1-6; maybe TRBD1 (6 bases). The CDR3 totals 16 residues. From germline, CDR1 is SGHDT and CDR2 YYEEEE. V was trimmed by 1 base and J by 7 bases, leaving 15 bases between them. The CDR3 spells CASSLYLSGANSPLHF. The DNA of the CDR3 is TGTGCCAGCAGCTTGTATTTGTCAGGGGCCAATTCACCCCTCCACTTT.

The CDR3 DNA reads TGTGCCAGTAGTAAGTTGAGCGGTAGGGGCAATCAGCCCCAGCATTTT. Protein sequence: CASSKLSGRGNQPQHF. The genes are TRBV19 and TRBJ1-5; D is uncertain. CDR1 is LNHDA and CDR2 is SQIVND in the germline V gene (reference sequence). The CDR3 consists of 16 residues. Trimming removed 4 bases from V and 2 bases from J, with 15 bases in between.

The J gene is TRBJ2-7, the V gene TRBV7-2; 7 bases are shared with TRBD1. CDR3 length equals 15 residues. From germline, CDR1 is SGHTA and CDR2 FQGNSA. V was clipped by 6 bases and J by 2 bases; unmatched bases: 10. The CDR3 spells CASRPFGQAAYEQYF. The CDR3 nucleotides read TGTGCCAGCAGGCCATTCGGACAGGCGGCCTACGAGCAGTACTTC.

V and J are TRBV4-1 and TRBJ1-1; maybe TRBD1 (6 bases). Trimming removed 0 bases at V and 4 bases at J, with 12 bases between. The CDR3 is 15 amino acids. Germline lookup yields CDR1 MGHRA and CDR2 YSYEKL. CDR3 amino acids: CASSQDWGGLTEAFF. The CDR3 bases are TGCGCCAGCAGCCAAGATTGGGGGGGGCTCACTGAAGCTTTCTTT.

V usage is TRBV24-1 and J usage is TRBJ2-1; D may be TRBD2 (5 bases). Per germline, CDR1 KGHDR and CDR2 SFDVKD. The CDR3 sequence is 15 residues long. The V end lost 2 bases, the J end lost 3 bases, and 10 bases lay between the germline ends. CDR3 nucleotide sequence: TGTGCCACCAGTGATTCGACTACTCTCTACAATGAGCAGTTCTTC. Amino acids: CATSDSTTLYNEQFF.

The chain is built from TRBV24-1 and TRBJ2-7; TRBD1 matches 7 bases. The trim removed 4 bases at V and 4 bases at J, leaving 3 bases unmatched. The CDR3 is 13 amino acids. Germline V lookup: CDR1 KGHDR, CDR2 SFDVKD. CDR3 in amino acids: CATSDQGQYEQYF. CDR3 in DNA: TGTGCCACCAGTGACCAGGGACAGTACGAGCAGTACTTC.

The rearrangement links TRBV5-1 to TRBJ2-2; D unclear. The V gene lost 1 base and the J gene lost 0 bases, with 7 bases spanning the gap. The CDR3 is 15 residues long. Germline V CDR1 and CDR2: SGHRS, YFSETQ. Here the CDR3 DNA reads TGCGCCAGCAGCTTGCAGGCCCCGAACACCGGGGAGCTGTTTTTT. The encoded protein is CASSLQAPNTGELFF.

The chain employs TRBV30 and TRBJ1-4; D not resolved. The length of the CDR3 is 11 residues. From germline, CDR1 is GTSNPN and CDR2 SVGIG (reference sequence). V lost 1 base and J lost 11, with 8 bases in between. The CDR3 DNA is TGTGCCTGGAGTGCCCAACAGAAACTGTTTTTT. Its translation is CAWSAQQKLFF.

The chain links TRBV18 to TRBJ2-7, with D perhaps TRBD2 (5 bases). The germline V gene has CDR1 KGHSH and CDR2 LQKENI. Trimming stripped 3 bases from V and 2 bases from J, with 14 bases between. The CDR3 loop spans 15 amino acids. The CDR3 DNA follows: TGTGCCAGCTCACCCGGGAACGGAATTACCTACGAGCAGTACTTC. Translated, it gives CASSPGNGITYEQYF.

The chain combines TRBV5-1 with TRBJ2-1; tentative D call: TRBD1 (6 bases). Germline V lookup: CDR1 SGHRS, CDR2 YFSETQ. This CDR3 comprises 15 residues. V lost 3 bases, J lost 1 base, and 11 bases lay in between. CDR3 residues: CASSSEQGSYNEQFF. The CDR3 bases are TGCGCCAGCAGCTCTGAACAGGGTTCCTACAATGAGCAGTTCTTC.

The chain links TRBV6-6 to TRBJ1-3; D uncertain. The CDR3 has 15 amino acids. Germline V gives CDR1 MNHNY, CDR2 SVGAGI (reference sequence). V was pared by 5 bases and J by 0 bases, with 11 bases between. The CDR3 DNA reads as TGTGCCAGCAGTCCAACTAGGAGCTCTGGAAACACCATATATTTT. Translating it yields CASSPTRSSGNTIYF.

The chain carries TRBV7-2 and TRBJ1-1, with D maybe TRBD1 (6 bases). Trimming cost V 6 bases and J 1 base, with 15 bases left between them. Germline CDR1 is SGHTA and CDR2 is FQGNSA. This CDR3 has 15 amino acids. CDR3 loop: CASRYRAMGNTEAFF. The CDR3 bases are TGTGCCAGCAGGTACAGGGCTATGGGGAACACTGAAGCTTTCTTT.

The CDR3 coding sequence is TGTGCCAGCAGCTCGGTAACAGGGGGGAATGAAAAACTGTTTTTT. Translation gives CASSSVTGGNEKLFF. V gene TRBV3-1 (or the pseudogene TRBV3-2) combines with J gene TRBJ1-4; 8 positions agree with TRBD1. V dropped 5 bases and J dropped 5; count of bases not matched to a gene: 7. Germline-derived CDR1 and CDR2 are LGHDT and YNNKEL (reference sequence). CDR3 length equals 15 residues.

The chain couples TRBV9 to TRBJ1-5; the match to TRBD1 covers 11 bases. The CDR3 has 15 amino acids. The germline CDR1 and CDR2 sequences are SGDLS and YYNGEE. The junction had 2 bases not matched to a gene; V was cut back by 0 bases and J by 6 bases. The CDR3 sequence is CASSVDGTGGQPQHF. The DNA of the CDR3 is TGTGCCAGCAGCGTAGATGGGACAGGGGGTCAGCCCCAGCATTTT.

The chain has TRBV2 and TRBJ2-2, with TRBD2 matching 8 bases. V dropped 6 bases and J dropped 5; count of bases not matched to a gene: 5. Germline loops: CDR1 SNHLY, CDR2 FYNNEI. This CDR3 has 14 residues. In DNA form, the CDR3 reads TGTGCCAGCAGGGGCAGCGGGGGAACCGGGGAGCTGTTTTTT. This translates into CASRGSGGTGELFF.